This entry lists 22 T cell receptor beta chains sequenced from one sample in a study of blood T cell repertoires in COVID-19. The protocol was immunoSEQ multiplex PCR, while the TCRdb copy is restricted to in-frame clones and leaves out a portion. This table holds 300,000 to 350,000 clones, around 88% found once. The sequencing sample was made of peripheral blood. These receptors were obtained from a young woman with COVID-19, enrolled during active disease.

V gene TRBV28 combines with J gene TRBJ1-4; 7 bases match TRBD1. V lost 11 bases to trimming and J lost 0 bases; unmatched junction nucleotides: 6. Germline loops: CDR1 MDHEN, CDR2 SYDVKM. The CDR3 contains 14 residues. CDR3 amino acids: CAGKGAATNEKLFF. CDR3 sequence (DNA): TGTGCCGGGAAGGGGGCGGCAACTAATGAAAAACTGTTTTTT.

Only a few counts were recorded for this clone. Other DNA sequences of this sample code for an identical CDR3. The CDR3 here is CASSPSGGSYNEQFF. CDR3 bases: TGTGCCAGCTCCCCTAGCGGGGGGTCCTACAATGAGCAGTTCTTC. The rearrangement uses TRBV9 and TRBJ2-1, with 11 bases aligning to TRBD2. Germline lookup yields CDR1 SGDLS and CDR2 YYNGEE. The CDR3 is made up of 15 amino acids. The V gene end was trimmed by 7 bases and the J gene end by 1 base; junction bases not matched to a gene: 4.

The chain couples TRBV24-1 to TRBJ2-2, with 9 positions matching TRBD1. Germline loops: CDR1 KGHDR, CDR2 SFDVKD. The CDR3 has 16 residues. J was trimmed by 4 bases and V by 3 bases; bases with no gene match: 5. In DNA, the CDR3 is TGTGCCACCAGTGATCGGGACAGGGAGGTCACCGGGGAGCTGTTTTTT. Amino acid sequence: CATSDRDREVTGELFF.

This sequence joins TRBV7-2 and TRBJ1-6; D is uncertain. CDR1 is SGHTA and CDR2 is FQGNSA in the germline V gene. The CDR3 runs to 15 residues. V was cut by 5 bases and J by 8 bases, with 16 bases left in between. CDR3 amino acids: CASSPNRRGYSPLHF. In DNA form, the CDR3 reads TGTGCCAGCAGCCCGAACCGGCGAGGGTATTCACCCCTCCACTTT.

V usage is TRBV27 and J usage is TRBJ1-2; D is unclear. The CDR3 sequence is 15 residues long. Germline V gene lookup returns CDR1 MNHEY and CDR2 SMNVEV (reference sequence). V shed 4 bases and J shed 1 base, with 13 bases lying between them. CDR3 in DNA: TGTGCCAGCAGTTCGGGAAATCGGGGTAACTATGGCTACACCTTC. Residues: CASSSGNRGNYGYTF.

V usage is TRBV2 and J usage is TRBJ2-1; TRBD2 matches 12 bases. Germline CDR1 is SNHLY and CDR2 is FYNNEI. This CDR3 has 18 residues. Trimming took 2 bases from V and 3 from J; bases not matched to a gene: 8. CDR3 nucleotides: TGTGCCAGCAGTGAATCAAGGCTAGCGGGGGGGAACTACAATGAGCAGTTCTTC. It yields the protein CASSESRLAGGNYNEQFF. The full variable domain, completed using reference TRBV2 and TRBJ2-1, is EPEVTQTPSHQVTQMGQEVILRCVPISNHLYFYWYRQILGQKVEFLVSFYNNEISEKSEIFDDQFSVERPDGSNFTLKIRSTKLEDSAMYFCASSESRLAGGNYNEQFFGPGTRLTVL.

The chain carries TRBV5-1 and TRBJ2-5; TRBD2 agrees at 15 bases. The CDR3 length is 18 residues. V was pared by 4 bases and J by 3 bases, with 10 bases of the junction left unmatched. Germline CDR1 reads SGHRS; CDR2 reads YFSETQ. Here the CDR3 reads CASSLGTSGGPSKETQYF. In nucleotides, the CDR3 is TGCGCCAGCAGCCTAGGGACTAGCGGGGGGCCCAGCAAAGAGACCCAGTACTTC.

This CDR3 reads CASREDRGGPEAFF. Written as DNA, the CDR3 is TGTGCCAGCAGAGAGGACAGGGGGGGCCCTGAAGCTTTCTTT. This sequence joins TRBV5-6 and TRBJ1-1; 10 bases match TRBD1. Germline CDR1 SGHDT, CDR2 YYEEEE. The CDR3 is 14 residues long. Germline trimming cut 5 bases from V and 6 bases from J; bases unmatched to any gene: 7.

The rearrangement links TRBV19 to TRBJ1-2; possibly TRBD1 for D (5 bases). The CDR3 extends over 13 amino acids. V was cut by 4 bases and J by 2 bases, with 8 bases left in between. Germline CDR1 and CDR2: LNHDA and SQIVND (reference sequence). For the CDR3, the DNA is TGTGCCAGTAGTAACAGGTTAAACTATGGCTACACCTTC. Amino acid sequence: CASSNRLNYGYTF.

The chain combines TRBV19 with TRBJ1-4, with D perhaps matching TRBD1 (6 bases). CDR1 is LNHDA and CDR2 is SQIVND in the germline V gene (reference sequence). V shed 6 bases and J shed 7 bases, with 12 bases lying between them. The CDR3 has 13 amino acids. CDR3 amino acids: CASSTGLAEKLFF. The CDR3, as DNA: TGTGCCAGTAGCACAGGGTTAGCTGAAAAACTGTTTTTT.

The chain recombines TRBV11-3 with TRBJ2-5; D gene ambiguous. V lost 2 bases, J lost 2 bases, and 3 bases lay in between. The CDR3 runs to 12 residues. Germline CDR1 reads SGHNT; CDR2 reads YENEEA. DNA for the CDR3: TGTGCCAGCAGCTTACTGCAAGAGACCCAGTACTTC. Amino acids: CASSLLQETQYF.

The chain combines TRBV19 with TRBJ1-1, with TRBD1 as a possible D gene (5 bases). V was clipped by 6 bases and J by 6 bases, with 17 bases between them. The CDR3 extends over 14 amino acids. The germline gives CDR1 LNHDA, CDR2 SQIVND (reference sequence). The CDR3 sequence: CASRTGRGTAEAFF. The CDR3 region has the DNA TGTGCCAGTAGGACCGGGAGAGGGACCGCTGAAGCTTTCTTT.

V usage is TRBV13 and J usage is TRBJ1-6, with D perhaps matching TRBD1 (5 bases). Trimming removed 6 bases at V and 7 bases at J, with 10 bases between. The CDR3 runs to 13 residues. Germline values: CDR1 PRHDT, CDR2 FYEKMQ (reference sequence). DNA of the CDR3: TGTGCCAGCAGACGGGGACTGAATTCACCCCTCCACTTT. Amino acid sequence: CASRRGLNSPLHF.

J is TRBJ2-5 and V is TRBV9, with a tentative D call TRBD2 (6 bases). The CDR3 is 14 amino acids. The V end was cut by 4 bases, the J end by 2 bases, with 12 bases between. CDR1 SGDLS and CDR2 YYNGEE come from the germline V gene. CDR3 region: CASSPGVVQETQYF. CDR3 coding DNA: TGTGCCAGCAGCCCGGGGGTAGTACAAGAGACCCAGTACTTC. Complete variable domain (other parts from reference TRBV9 and TRBJ2-5): DSGVTQTPKHLITATGQRVTLRCSPRSGDLSVYWYQQSLDQGLQFLIQYYNGEERAKGNILERFSAQQFPDLHSELNLSSLELGDSALYFCASSPGVVQETQYFGPGTRLLVL.

This chain joins TRBV2 and TRBJ2-3, with D perhaps matching TRBD1 (5 bases). V lost 7 bases and J lost 14, with 22 bases in between. This CDR3 region has 13 residues. Germline assignment: CDR1 SNHLY and CDR2 FYNNEI. DNA of the CDR3: TGTGCCAGCATGGGCAGGGATTTAAGCAAGTGGTATTTT. Translating it yields CASMGRDLSKWYF.

In DNA, the CDR3 is TGTGCCAGTAGTATATTCGAGAATCAGCCCCAGCATTTT. Translating it yields CASSIFENQPQHF. The V call is TRBV19, the J call TRBJ1-5; D call uncertain. Per germline, CDR1 LNHDA and CDR2 SQIVND (reference sequence). Trimming cost V 2 bases and J 4 bases, with 6 bases left between them. This CDR3 contains 13 residues.

This clone was recorded only once. The chain joins TRBV7-2 to TRBJ1-1; D remains ambiguous. The CDR3 is made up of 13 amino acids. V lost 5 bases and J 4 bases, leaving 11 bases between the germline ends. CDR1 and CDR2 from the germline V gene are SGHTA and FQGNSA. CDR3 protein: CASSRRGITEAFF. The DNA of the CDR3 is TGTGCCAGCAGCCGTCGGGGAATCACTGAAGCTTTCTTT.

This CDR3 reads CASSPSRTSTDTQYF. The CDR3 DNA sequence: TGTGCCAGCAGCCCCTCCAGGACTAGCACAGATACGCAGTATTTT. The chain recombines TRBV7-3 with TRBJ2-3, with D maybe TRBD2 (5 bases). The CDR3 length is 15 residues. Trimming cost V 5 bases and J 0 bases, with 12 bases left between them. Germline CDR1 SGHTA, CDR2 FQGTGA.

This chain uses TRBV7-9 with TRBJ1-1; no reliable D call. The V end lost 2 bases, the J end lost 4 bases, and 8 bases lay between the germline ends. Germline CDR1 reads SEHNR; CDR2 reads FQNEAQ (reference sequence). This CDR3 has 13 amino acids. CDR3 sequence reads: CASSLIELTEAFF. For the CDR3, the DNA is TGTGCCAGCAGCTTAATCGAGCTCACTGAAGCTTTCTTT.

The rearrangement uses TRBV9 and TRBJ2-5; 13 bases align to TRBD2. Germline V gene lookup returns CDR1 SGDLS and CDR2 YYNGEE. V was clipped by 3 bases and J by 1 base; unmatched bases: 3. The CDR3 has 16 residues. CDR3 DNA: TGTGCCAGCAGCGCCGGGACTAGCGGGGCCCAAGAGACCCAGTACTTC. Protein product: CASSAGTSGAQETQYF.

The rearrangement uses TRBV3-1 (or the pseudogene TRBV3-2) and TRBJ1-2; 9 nucleotides match TRBD1. CDR3 length equals 14 residues. The V gene's germline CDR1 is LGHDT and CDR2 YNNKEL (reference sequence). V gave up 0 bases and J gave up 8 bases; unmatched junction bases: 4. The CDR3 DNA reads TGTGCCAGCAGCCAAGACAACAGGGGGCAAGGCTACACCTTC. This encodes CASSQDNRGQGYTF.

This sequence joins TRBV24-1 and TRBJ1-5; possible D gene TRBD1, 5 bases. Germline loops: CDR1 KGHDR, CDR2 SFDVKD. V was clipped by 5 bases and J by 4 bases, with 14 bases between them. This CDR3 has 15 residues. CDR3 sequence reads: CATSAQGVGNQPQHF. The DNA of the CDR3 is TGTGCCACCAGTGCTCAGGGTGTGGGTAATCAGCCCCAGCATTTT.